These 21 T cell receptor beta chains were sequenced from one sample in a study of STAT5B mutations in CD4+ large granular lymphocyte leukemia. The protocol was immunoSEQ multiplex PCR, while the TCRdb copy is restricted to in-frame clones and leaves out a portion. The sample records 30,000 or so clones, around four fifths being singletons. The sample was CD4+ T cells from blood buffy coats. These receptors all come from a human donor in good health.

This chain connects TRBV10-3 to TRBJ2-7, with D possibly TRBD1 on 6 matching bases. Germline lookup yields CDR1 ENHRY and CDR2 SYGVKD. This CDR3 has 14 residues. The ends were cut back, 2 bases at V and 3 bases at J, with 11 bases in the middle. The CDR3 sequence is CAISEDLDSYEQYF. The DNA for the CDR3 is TGTGCCATCAGTGAGGATCTGGACAGCTACGAGCAGTACTTC.

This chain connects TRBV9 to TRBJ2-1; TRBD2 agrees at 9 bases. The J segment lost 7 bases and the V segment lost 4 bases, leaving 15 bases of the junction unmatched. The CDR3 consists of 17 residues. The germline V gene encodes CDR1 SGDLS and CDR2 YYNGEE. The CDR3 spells CASSSQRGAGVRNEQFF. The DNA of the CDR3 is TGTGCCAGCAGCTCCCAGCGGGGGGCGGGAGTCAGGAATGAGCAGTTCTTC. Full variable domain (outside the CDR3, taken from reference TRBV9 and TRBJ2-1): DSGVTQTPKHLITATGQRVTLRCSPRSGDLSVYWYQQSLDQGLQFLIQYYNGEERAKGNILERFSAQQFPDLHSELNLSSLELGDSALYFCASSSQRGAGVRNEQFFGPGTRLTVL.

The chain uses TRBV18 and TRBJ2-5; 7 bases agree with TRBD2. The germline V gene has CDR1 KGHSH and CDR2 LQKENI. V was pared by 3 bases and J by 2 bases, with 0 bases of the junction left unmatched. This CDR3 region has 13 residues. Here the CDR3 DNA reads TGTGCCAGCTCACCGGGACTACAAGAGACCCAGTACTTC. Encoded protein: CASSPGLQETQYF.

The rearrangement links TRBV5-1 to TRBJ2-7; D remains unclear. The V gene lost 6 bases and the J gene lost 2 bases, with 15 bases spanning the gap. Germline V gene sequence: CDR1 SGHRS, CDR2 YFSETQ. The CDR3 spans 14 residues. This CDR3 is CASMEGFRAYEQYF. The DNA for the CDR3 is TGCGCCAGCATGGAAGGTTTTCGTGCCTACGAGCAGTACTTC.

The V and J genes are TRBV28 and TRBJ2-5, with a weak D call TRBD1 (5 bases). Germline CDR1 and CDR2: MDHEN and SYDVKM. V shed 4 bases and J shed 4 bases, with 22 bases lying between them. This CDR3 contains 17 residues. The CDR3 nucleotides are TGTGCCAGCAGTTCCGAACATGTCCTAATTAGGGGAGAGACCCAGTACTTC. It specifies CASSSEHVLIRGETQYF.

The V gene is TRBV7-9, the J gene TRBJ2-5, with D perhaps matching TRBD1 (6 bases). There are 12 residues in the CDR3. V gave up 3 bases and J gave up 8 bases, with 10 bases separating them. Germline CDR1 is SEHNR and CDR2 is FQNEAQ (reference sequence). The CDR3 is CASSFYRETQYF. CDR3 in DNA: TGTGCCAGCAGCTTCTACAGGGAAACCCAGTACTTC. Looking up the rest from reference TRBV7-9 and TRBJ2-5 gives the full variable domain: DTGVSQNPRHKITKRGQNVTFRCDPISEHNRLYWYRQTLGQGPEFLTYFQNEAQLEKSRLLSDRFSAERPKGSFSTLEIQRTEQGDSAMYLCASSFYRETQYFGPGTRLLVL.

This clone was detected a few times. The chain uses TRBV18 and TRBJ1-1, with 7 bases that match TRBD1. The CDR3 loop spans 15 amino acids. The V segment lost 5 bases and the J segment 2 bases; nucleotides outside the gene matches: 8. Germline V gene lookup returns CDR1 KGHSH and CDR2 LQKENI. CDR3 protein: CASSFEGAGNTEAFF. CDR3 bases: TGTGCCAGCTCATTCGAGGGGGCAGGTAACACTGAAGCTTTCTTT.

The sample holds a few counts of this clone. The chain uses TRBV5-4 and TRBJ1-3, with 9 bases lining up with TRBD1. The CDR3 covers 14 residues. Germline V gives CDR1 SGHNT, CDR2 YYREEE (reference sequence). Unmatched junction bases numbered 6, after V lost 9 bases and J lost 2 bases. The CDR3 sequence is CATGTGNTGNTIYF. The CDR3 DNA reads TGTGCCACGGGGACAGGGAATACTGGAAACACCATATATTTT.

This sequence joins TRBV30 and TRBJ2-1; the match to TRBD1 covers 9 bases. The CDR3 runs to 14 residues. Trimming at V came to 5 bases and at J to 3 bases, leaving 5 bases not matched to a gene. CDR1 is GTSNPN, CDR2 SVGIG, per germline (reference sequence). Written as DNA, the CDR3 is TGTGCCTGGGGCCGACAGGGGGTCTACAATGAGCAGTTCTTC. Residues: CAWGRQGVYNEQFF. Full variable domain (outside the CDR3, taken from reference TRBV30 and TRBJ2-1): SQTIHQWPATLVQPVGSPLSLECTVEGTSNPNLYWYRQAAGRGLQLLFYSVGIGQISSEVPQNLSASRPQDRQFILSSKKLLLSDSGFYLCAWGRQGVYNEQFFGPGTRLTVL.

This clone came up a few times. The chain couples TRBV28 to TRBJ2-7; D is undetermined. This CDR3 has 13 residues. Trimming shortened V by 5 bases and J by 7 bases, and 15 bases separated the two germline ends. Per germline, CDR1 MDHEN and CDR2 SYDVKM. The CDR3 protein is CASSLVSLREQYF. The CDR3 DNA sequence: TGTGCCAGCAGTCTAGTCTCCCTTCGGGAGCAGTACTTC.

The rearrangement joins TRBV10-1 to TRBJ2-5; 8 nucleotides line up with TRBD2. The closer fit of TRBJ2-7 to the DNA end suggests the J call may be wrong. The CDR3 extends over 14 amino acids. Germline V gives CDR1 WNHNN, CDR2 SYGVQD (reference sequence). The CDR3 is CASRPTSDSYEQYF. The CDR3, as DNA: TGCGCCAGCAGACCGACTAGCGACTCCTACGAGCAGTACTTC.

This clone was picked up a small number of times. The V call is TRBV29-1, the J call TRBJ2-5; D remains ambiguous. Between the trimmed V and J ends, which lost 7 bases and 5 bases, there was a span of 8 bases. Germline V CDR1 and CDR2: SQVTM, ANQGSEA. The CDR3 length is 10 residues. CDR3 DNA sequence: TGCAGCGCCGCGGTTGAGACCCAGTACTTC. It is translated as CSAAVETQYF.

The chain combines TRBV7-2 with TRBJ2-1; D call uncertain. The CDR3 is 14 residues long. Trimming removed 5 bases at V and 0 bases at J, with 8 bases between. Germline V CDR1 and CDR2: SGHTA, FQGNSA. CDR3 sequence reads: CASSLDPSYNEQFF. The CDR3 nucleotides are TGTGCCAGCAGCCTCGACCCCTCCTACAATGAGCAGTTCTTC.

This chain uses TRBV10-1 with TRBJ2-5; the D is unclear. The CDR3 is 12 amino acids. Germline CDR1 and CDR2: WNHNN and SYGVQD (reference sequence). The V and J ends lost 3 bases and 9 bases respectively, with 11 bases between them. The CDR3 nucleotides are TGCGCCAGCAGTGACGCCTTCGAGGCCCAGTACTTC. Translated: CASSDAFEAQYF.

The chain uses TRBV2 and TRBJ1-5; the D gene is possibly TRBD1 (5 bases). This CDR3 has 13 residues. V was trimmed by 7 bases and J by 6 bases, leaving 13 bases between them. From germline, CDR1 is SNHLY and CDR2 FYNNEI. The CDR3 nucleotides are TGTGCCAGCAAGGCCATCCAGGGTCAGCCCCAGCATTTT. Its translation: CASKAIQGQPQHF. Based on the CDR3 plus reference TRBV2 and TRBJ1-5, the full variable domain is EPEVTQTPSHQVTQMGQEVILRCVPISNHLYFYWYRQILGQKVEFLVSFYNNEISEKSEIFDDQFSVERPDGSNFTLKIRSTKLEDSAMYFCASKAIQGQPQHFGDGTRLSIL.

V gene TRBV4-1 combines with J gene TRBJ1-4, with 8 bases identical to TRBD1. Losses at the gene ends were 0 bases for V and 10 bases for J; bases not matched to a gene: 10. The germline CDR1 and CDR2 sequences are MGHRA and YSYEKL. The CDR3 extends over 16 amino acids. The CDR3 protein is CASSQDRGQVTRKLFF. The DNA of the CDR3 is TGCGCCAGCAGCCAAGATAGGGGACAGGTTACGCGAAAACTGTTTTTT.

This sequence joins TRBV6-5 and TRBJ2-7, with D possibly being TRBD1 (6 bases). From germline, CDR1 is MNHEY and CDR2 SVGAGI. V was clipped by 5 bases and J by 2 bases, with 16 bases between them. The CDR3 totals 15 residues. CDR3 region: CASSRDMLPTYEQYF. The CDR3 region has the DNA TGTGCCAGCAGTCGGGACATGCTCCCTACCTACGAGCAGTACTTC.

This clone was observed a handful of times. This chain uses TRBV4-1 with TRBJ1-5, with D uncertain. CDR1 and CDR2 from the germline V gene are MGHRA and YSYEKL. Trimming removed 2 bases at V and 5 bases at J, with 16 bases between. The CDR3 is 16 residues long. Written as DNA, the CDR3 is TGCGCCAGCAGCCAACGTCATAACATACAAGATCAGCCCCAGCATTTT. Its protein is CASSQRHNIQDQPQHF.

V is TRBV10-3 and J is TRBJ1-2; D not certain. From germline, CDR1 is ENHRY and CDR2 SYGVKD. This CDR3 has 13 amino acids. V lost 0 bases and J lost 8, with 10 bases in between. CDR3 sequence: CAISESTTKGYTF. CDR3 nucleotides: TGTGCCATCAGTGAGTCGACCACAAAGGGCTACACCTTC.

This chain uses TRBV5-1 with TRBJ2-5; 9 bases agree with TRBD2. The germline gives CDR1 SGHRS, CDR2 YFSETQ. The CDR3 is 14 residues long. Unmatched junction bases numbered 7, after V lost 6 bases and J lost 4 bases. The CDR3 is CASMAGGTRETQYF. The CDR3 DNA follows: TGCGCCAGCATGGCGGGAGGGACGCGAGAGACCCAGTACTTC.

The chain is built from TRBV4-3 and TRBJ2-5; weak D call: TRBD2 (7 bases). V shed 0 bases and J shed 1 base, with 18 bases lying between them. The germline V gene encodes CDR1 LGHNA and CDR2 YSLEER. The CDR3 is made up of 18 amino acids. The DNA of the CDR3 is TGCGCCAGCAGCCAAGACCTGTGGGGGGCGGGGGCCCAAGAGACCCAGTACTTC. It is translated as CASSQDLWGAGAQETQYF.